This T cell receptor beta chain was recovered during a study of blood T cell repertoires in COVID-19. In its sample, this clone was seen once. In the original analysis: Reference gene primer amplification gave nucleated cell count estimates. The repertoire was sequenced with immunoSEQ multiplex PCR; TCRdb's copy has only in-frame clones and lacks some. The DNA was the basis for D and trimming; V, J and clone size are from that table. The sample consists of 250,000 or so clones, 70% to 90% of them appearing once. In germline, CDR1 is MRHNA, CDR2 SNTAGT. With 3 bases clipped from V and 4 bases from J, the junction kept 7 bases outside the gene matches. The CDR3 is made up of 16 amino acids. Recruitment covered some 25 US areas and drew participants whose ages spanned roughly 18 to 90 years. Recovered Cohort 3 donors showed two negative PCRs, clearance, or symptom resolution.

The chain carries TRBV6-4 and TRBJ2-3; 10 bases fit TRBD2. The clonotype was recovered from a man aged 40-55 years who had recovered from COVID-19. Sequenced input: PBMCs or T cells enriched from blood (not recorded which). The CDR3 loop reads CASSEWSSGSPDTQYF. The CDR3 DNA reads as TGTGCCAGCAGTGAATGGTCTAGCGGGAGCCCAGATACGCAGTATTTT.